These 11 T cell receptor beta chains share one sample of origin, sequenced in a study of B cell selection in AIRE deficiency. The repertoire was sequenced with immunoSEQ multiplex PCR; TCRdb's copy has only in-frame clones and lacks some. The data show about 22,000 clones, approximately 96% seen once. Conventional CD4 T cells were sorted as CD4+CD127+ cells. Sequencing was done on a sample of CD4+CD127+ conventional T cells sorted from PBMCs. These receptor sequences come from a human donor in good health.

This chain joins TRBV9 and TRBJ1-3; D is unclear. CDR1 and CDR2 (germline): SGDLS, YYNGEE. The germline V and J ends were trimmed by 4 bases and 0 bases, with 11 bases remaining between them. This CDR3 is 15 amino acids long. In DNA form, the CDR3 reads TGTGCCAGCAGCCCGGACGTTTACTCTGGAAACACCATATATTTT. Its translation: CASSPDVYSGNTIYF.

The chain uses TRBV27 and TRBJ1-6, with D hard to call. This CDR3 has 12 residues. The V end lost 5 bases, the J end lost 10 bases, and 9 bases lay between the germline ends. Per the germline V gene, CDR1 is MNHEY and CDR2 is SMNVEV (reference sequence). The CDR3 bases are TGTGCCAGCAGTCGCTTCGGGTCACCCCTCCACTTT. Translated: CASSRFGSPLHF.

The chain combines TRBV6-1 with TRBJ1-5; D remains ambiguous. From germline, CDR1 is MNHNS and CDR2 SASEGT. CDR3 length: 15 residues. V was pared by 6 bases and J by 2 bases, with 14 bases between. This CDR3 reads CASSDPVHGNQPQHF. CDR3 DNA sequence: TGTGCCAGCAGCGACCCCGTGCATGGCAATCAGCCCCAGCATTTT.

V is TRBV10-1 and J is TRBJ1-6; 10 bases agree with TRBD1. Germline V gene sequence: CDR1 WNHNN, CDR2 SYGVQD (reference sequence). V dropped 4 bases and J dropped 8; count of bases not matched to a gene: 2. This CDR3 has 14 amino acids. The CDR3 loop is CASSVGQGYSPLHF. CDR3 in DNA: TGCGCCAGCAGTGTGGGACAGGGGTATTCACCCCTCCACTTT.

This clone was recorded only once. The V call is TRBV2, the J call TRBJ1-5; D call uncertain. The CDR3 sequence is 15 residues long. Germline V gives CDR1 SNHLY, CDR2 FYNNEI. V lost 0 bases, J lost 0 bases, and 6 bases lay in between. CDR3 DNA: TGTGCCAGCAGTGAAGCGCGGGTTAGCAATCAGCCCCAGCATTTT. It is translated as CASSEARVSNQPQHF.

CDR3 residues: CASRQGVLRDTGELFF. DNA for the CDR3: TGTGCCAGCAGACAGGGGGTCCTTCGGGACACCGGGGAGCTGTTTTTT. The chain joins TRBV2 to TRBJ2-2; 8 nucleotides align to TRBD1. V lost 6 bases and J lost 3; bases outside the gene matches: 9. Germline-derived CDR1 and CDR2 are SNHLY and FYNNEI. This CDR3 has 16 amino acids. Combining the CDR3 with reference TRBV2 and TRBJ2-2 gives the whole variable domain EPEVTQTPSHQVTQMGQEVILRCVPISNHLYFYWYRQILGQKVEFLVSFYNNEISEKSEIFDDQFSVERPDGSNFTLKIRSTKLEDSAMYFCASRQGVLRDTGELFFGEGSRLTVL.

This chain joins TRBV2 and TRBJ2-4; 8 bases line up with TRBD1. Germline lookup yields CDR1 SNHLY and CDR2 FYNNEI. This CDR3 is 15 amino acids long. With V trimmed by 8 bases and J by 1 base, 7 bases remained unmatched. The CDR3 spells CASLMQGAAKNIQYF. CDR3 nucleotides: TGTGCCAGCCTGATGCAGGGGGCCGCCAAAAACATTCAGTACTTC.

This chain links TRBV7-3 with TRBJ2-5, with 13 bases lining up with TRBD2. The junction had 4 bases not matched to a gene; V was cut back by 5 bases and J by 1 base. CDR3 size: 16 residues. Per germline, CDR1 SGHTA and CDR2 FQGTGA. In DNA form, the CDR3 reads TGTGCCAGCAGCCTCGGGACTAGCGGGACCCAAGAGACCCAGTACTTC. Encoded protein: CASSLGTSGTQETQYF.

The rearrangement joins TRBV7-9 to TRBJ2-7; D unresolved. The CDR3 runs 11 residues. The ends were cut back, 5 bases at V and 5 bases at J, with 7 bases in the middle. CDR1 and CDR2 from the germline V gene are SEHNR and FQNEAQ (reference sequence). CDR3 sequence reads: CASSLIHEQYF. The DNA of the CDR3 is TGTGCCAGCAGCCTAATCCACGAGCAGTACTTC.

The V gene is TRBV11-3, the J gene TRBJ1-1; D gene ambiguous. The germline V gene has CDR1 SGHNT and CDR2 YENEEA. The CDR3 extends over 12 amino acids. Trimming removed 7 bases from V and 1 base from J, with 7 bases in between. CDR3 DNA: TGTGCCAGCAAAGGGTCGAACACTGAAGCTTTCTTT. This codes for CASKGSNTEAFF.

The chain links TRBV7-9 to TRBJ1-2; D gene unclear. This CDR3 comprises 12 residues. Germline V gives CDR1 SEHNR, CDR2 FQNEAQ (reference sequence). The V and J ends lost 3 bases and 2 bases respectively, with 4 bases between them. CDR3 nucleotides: TGTGCCAGCAGCTTGGTAAACTATGGCTACACCTTC. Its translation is CASSLVNYGYTF.